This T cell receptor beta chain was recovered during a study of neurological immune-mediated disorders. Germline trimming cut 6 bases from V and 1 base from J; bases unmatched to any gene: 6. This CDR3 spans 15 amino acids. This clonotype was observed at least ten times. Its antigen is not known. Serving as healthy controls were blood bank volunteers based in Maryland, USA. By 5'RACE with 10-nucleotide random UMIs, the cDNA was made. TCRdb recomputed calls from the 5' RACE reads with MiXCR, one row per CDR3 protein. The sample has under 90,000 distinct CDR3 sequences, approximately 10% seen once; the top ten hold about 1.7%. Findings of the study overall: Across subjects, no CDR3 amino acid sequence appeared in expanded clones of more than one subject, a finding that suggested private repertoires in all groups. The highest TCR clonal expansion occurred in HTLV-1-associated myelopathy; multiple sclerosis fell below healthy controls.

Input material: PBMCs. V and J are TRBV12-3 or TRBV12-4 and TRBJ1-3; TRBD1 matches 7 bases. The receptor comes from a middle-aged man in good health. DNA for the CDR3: TGTGCCAGCAGAACACTACAGGGGTCTGGAAACACCATATATTTT. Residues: CASRTLQGSGNTIYF.